This is a list of T cell receptor beta chains from one sample in a study of blood T cells in healthy people across ages. In TCRdb, the 5' RACE reads were re-called with MiXCR into one record per CDR3 protein. Seen here are around 800,000 distinct CDR3 sequences, roughly 25% observed once, and the top ten hold 3%. These data also featured in a second study, about T cells of mothers and their children.

The sequenced sample consisted of blood. The source of these receptors is a boy between 5 and 17 years old in good health. Both conserved end residues are part of each CDR3. D genes are given only for firm matches. A clone size is listed for some rows: how often the clone was seen (once, few, many), or a class if it is expanded.

clone size: few
V gene: TRBV12-3/TRBV12-4
J gene: TRBJ2-5
D gene: NA
CDR3 DNA: TGTGCCAGCCGATGGGGGCCACGAGAGACCCAGTACTTC
CDR3 protein: CASRWGPRETQYF

clone size: many
V gene: TRBV25-1
J gene: TRBJ1-1
D gene: NA
CDR3 DNA: TGTGCCAGCAGTGCGGACAGTGGGACTGAAGCTTTCTTT
CDR3 protein: CASSADSGTEAFF

clone size: NA
V gene: TRBV27
J gene: TRBJ1-1
D gene: NA
CDR3 DNA: TGTGCCAGCAGCGAGACGGAGAACACTGAAGCTTTCTTT
CDR3 protein: CASSETENTEAFF

clone size: NA
V gene: TRBV18
J gene: TRBJ1-1
D gene: NA
CDR3 DNA: TGTGCCAGCTCACCAACCAGGACATTGGGCACTGAAGCTTTCTTT
CDR3 protein: CASSPTRTLGTEAFF

clone size: NA
V gene: TRBV4-3
J gene: TRBJ2-2
D gene: NA
CDR3 DNA: TGCGCCAGCCTAGAGGAGGGAGCGGAATCCGGGGAGCTGTTTTTT
CDR3 protein: CASLEEGAESGELFF

clone size: NA
V gene: TRBV19
J gene: TRBJ1-5
D gene: NA
CDR3 DNA: TGTGCCAGTAGCAGACAGGTTCATCAGCCCCAGCATTTT
CDR3 protein: CASSRQVHQPQHF

clone size: few
V gene: TRBV28
J gene: TRBJ2-7
D gene: NA
CDR3 DNA: TGTGCCAGCAACCTAGCAGGGTTAAGCTCCTACGAGCAGTACTTC
CDR3 protein: CASNLAGLSSYEQYF

clone size: NA
V gene: TRBV7-3
J gene: TRBJ2-5
D gene: TRBD1
CDR3 DNA: TGTGCCAGCAGCCGAACAGGGGGTAGGTCGGAGGCCCAGTACTTC
CDR3 protein: CASSRTGGRSEAQYF

clone size: NA
V gene: TRBV5-1
J gene: TRBJ2-2
D gene: NA
CDR3 DNA: TGCGCCAGCAGCCTGTTCGGCGGGGAGCTGTTTTTT
CDR3 protein: CASSLFGGELFF

clone size: few
V gene: TRBV12-3/TRBV12-4
J gene: TRBJ1-2
D gene: NA
CDR3 DNA: TGTGCCAGCAGTTTGGGGCCGGGGGGCTACACCTTC
CDR3 protein: CASSLGPGGYTF

clone size: NA
V gene: TRBV20-1
J gene: TRBJ2-3
D gene: NA
CDR3 DNA: TGCAGTGGATGGCGGGATAGCACAGATACGCAGTATTTT
CDR3 protein: CSGWRDSTDTQYF

clone size: NA
V gene: TRBV21-1
J gene: TRBJ1-2
D gene: NA
CDR3 DNA: TGTGCCAGCAGCCACTGGACAGGGATTGGCTACACCTTC
CDR3 protein: CASSHWTGIGYTF

clone size: NA
V gene: TRBV28
J gene: TRBJ2-7
D gene: TRBD1
CDR3 DNA: TGTGCCAGCAGCCGGAGGGGACAGGGGGTCGGCGAGCAGTACTTC
CDR3 protein: CASSRRGQGVGEQYF

clone size: NA
V gene: TRBV20-1
J gene: TRBJ1-2
D gene: NA
CDR3 DNA: TGCAGTGCTAGAGATTTCGGTAACCTTCTAAACTATGGCTACACCTTC
CDR3 protein: CSARDFGNLLNYGYTF

clone size: NA
V gene: TRBV5-1
J gene: TRBJ2-5
D gene: NA
CDR3 DNA: TGCGCCAGCAGCTTGGGAGGGGCGATAGAGACCCAGTACTTC
CDR3 protein: CASSLGGAIETQYF

clone size: few
V gene: TRBV13
J gene: TRBJ2-7
D gene: TRBD1
CDR3 DNA: TGTGCCAGCAGCTTAGCGGCCAGGGGGCACGAGCAGTACTTC
CDR3 protein: CASSLAARGHEQYF

clone size: few
V gene: TRBV27
J gene: TRBJ2-1
D gene: NA
CDR3 DNA: TGTGCCAGCAAACTATACAATGAGCAGTTCTTC
CDR3 protein: CASKLYNEQFF

clone size: NA
V gene: TRBV12-3/TRBV12-4
J gene: TRBJ2-6
D gene: TRBD1
CDR3 DNA: TGTGCCAGCACCCGATCAGGGGGCGCACCCTCTGGGGCCAACGTCCTGACTTTC
CDR3 protein: CASTRSGGAPSGANVLTF

clone size: few
V gene: TRBV30
J gene: TRBJ1-1
D gene: NA
CDR3 DNA: TGTGCCTGGAGTGTTTGGGGAAGCACTGAAGCTTTCTTT
CDR3 protein: CAWSVWGSTEAFF

clone size: NA
V gene: TRBV4-1
J gene: TRBJ2-7
D gene: TRBD1
CDR3 DNA: TGCGCTAGCAGCCAAGATGCAGGGGGCGATGAGCAGTACTTC
CDR3 protein: CASSQDAGGDEQYF

clone size: NA
V gene: TRBV5-1
J gene: TRBJ2-5
D gene: NA
CDR3 DNA: TGCGCCAGCAGCTTGGGGACGGGGGCTATTGGCGAGACCCAGTACTTC
CDR3 protein: CASSLGTGAIGETQYF

clone size: NA
V gene: TRBV2
J gene: TRBJ2-1
D gene: NA
CDR3 DNA: TGTGCCAGCAGTGACTCGGTGTACAGCTCCTACAATGAGCAGTTCTTC
CDR3 protein: CASSDSVYSSYNEQFF

clone size: NA
V gene: TRBV5-6
J gene: TRBJ2-2
D gene: NA
CDR3 DNA: TGTGCCAGCAGCGCGGGGCAGGGGCCTCGGACTGGGGAGCTGTTTTTT
CDR3 protein: CASSAGQGPRTGELFF

clone size: NA
V gene: TRBV6-2/TRBV6-3
J gene: TRBJ2-7
D gene: NA
CDR3 DNA: TGTGCCAGCACACCAACGGGGGTTGAGCAGTACTTC
CDR3 protein: CASTPTGVEQYF

clone size: NA
V gene: TRBV10-3
J gene: TRBJ2-5
D gene: TRBD2
CDR3 DNA: TGTGCCATCGGTAGAGCGGGGGGCACAGAGGAGACCCAGTACTTC
CDR3 protein: CAIGRAGGTEETQYF

clone size: NA
V gene: TRBV7-9
J gene: TRBJ2-5
D gene: TRBD1
CDR3 DNA: TGTGCCAGCAGCTTAGAGGGGGACAGGCTCGAAAAAGAGACCCAGTACTTC
CDR3 protein: CASSLEGDRLEKETQYF

clone size: NA
V gene: TRBV19
J gene: TRBJ2-7
D gene: NA
CDR3 DNA: TGTGCCAGTAGTATTCAGACCTCCTACGAGCAGTACTTC
CDR3 protein: CASSIQTSYEQYF

clone size: few
V gene: TRBV7-2
J gene: TRBJ2-7
D gene: NA
CDR3 DNA: TGTGCCAGCAGCGTCAGTTGGGACGAGCAGTACTTC
CDR3 protein: CASSVSWDEQYF